Listed here are 5 T cell receptor beta chains from one sample, sequenced in a study of blood T cell repertoires in COVID-19. Clones were sequenced by immunoSEQ multiplex PCR, and TCRdb holds only the in-frame ones, with some missing. The sample holds under 200,000 clones, 70% to 90% seen once. Sequences were obtained from peripheral blood. These receptors were taken from a man in his sixties with COVID-19, enrolled during active disease.

The gene calls are TRBV7-9 and TRBJ2-7, with D uncertain. Germline values: CDR1 SEHNR, CDR2 FQNEAQ (reference sequence). Deletions cut 4 bases from V and 3 bases from J, with 10 bases between. The CDR3 length is 13 residues. CDR3 DNA sequence: TGTGCCAGCAGCTCGACTCGATACTACGAGCAGTACTTC. This sequence encodes CASSSTRYYEQYF.

This rearrangement joins TRBV30 to TRBJ2-1, with 14 bases matching TRBD2. Germline assignment: CDR1 GTSNPN and CDR2 SVGIG (reference sequence). After removal of 3 bases from V and 9 bases from J, the junction contained 7 bases not matched to a gene. This CDR3 region has 15 residues. This chain's CDR3 is CAWRPGLAGEGEQFF. In DNA, the CDR3 is TGTGCCTGGAGACCGGGACTAGCGGGAGAGGGTGAGCAGTTCTTC.

In this sample, this clone turned up once. CDR3 in amino acids: CASSQDLEGDGYTF. The CDR3 DNA follows: TGTGCCAGCAGCCAAGATCTGGAAGGGGATGGCTACACCTTC. The rearrangement joins TRBV14 to TRBJ1-2, with a tentative D call TRBD1 (5 bases). In germline, CDR1 is SGHDN, CDR2 FVKESK. The CDR3 totals 14 residues. V lost 0 bases to trimming and J lost 6 bases, with 11 bases between them.

V and J are TRBV4-1 and TRBJ2-7; D is unclear. V lost 4 bases, J lost 0 bases, and 16 bases lay in between. This CDR3 is built from 16 residues. The germline V gene encodes CDR1 MGHRA and CDR2 YSYEKL. CDR3 DNA sequence: TGCGCCAGCAGCCCTGGAGTTGGTGGAACCTCCTACGAGCAGTACTTC. Protein sequence: CASSPGVGGTSYEQYF.

The chain links TRBV10-3 to TRBJ1-3; no definite D call. The CDR3 has 17 amino acids. The V end lost 3 bases, the J end lost 0 bases, and 15 bases lay between the germline ends. The germline V gene has CDR1 ENHRY and CDR2 SYGVKD. The CDR3 coding sequence is TGTGCCATCAGTGAACGACGACTTACTTCCTCTGGAAACACCATATATTTT. It translates to CAISERRLTSSGNTIYF.